Listed here are 4 T cell receptor beta chains from one sample, sequenced in a study of identical twins. Via MiXCR, TCRdb re-called the 5' RACE reads, giving one row per CDR3 protein. This sample has 300,000 or so distinct CDR3 sequences, with roughly 10% found just once. These data also featured in a second study, about yellow fever vaccine responses in identical twins.

What was sequenced was CD8+ T cells sorted from blood. The receptors come from a woman aged 18-30 years in good health.

This clonotype has only a few counts. The chain has TRBV28 and TRBJ1-2, with a weak D call TRBD1 (5 bases). V lost 10 bases to trimming and J lost 5 bases, with 11 bases between them. The CDR3 loop spans 11 amino acids. CDR1 and CDR2 (germline): MDHEN, SYDVKM. The CDR3 is CATRGWYGYTF. CDR3 bases: TGTGCCACGCGGGGCTGGTATGGCTACACCTTC.

This clonotype was counted between two and nine times. This rearrangement joins TRBV7-9 to TRBJ2-1; tentatively, D is TRBD1 or TRBD2 (6 bases each). V lost 5 bases, J lost 3 bases, and 17 bases lay in between. The CDR3 sequence is 16 residues long. From germline, CDR1 is SEHNR and CDR2 FQNEAQ (reference sequence). The CDR3 loop is CASSQSTGRFYNEQFF. DNA for the CDR3: TGTGCCAGCAGCCAAAGTACAGGGAGGTTCTACAATGAGCAGTTCTTC.

This clonotype was observed many times. This sequence joins TRBV5-6 and TRBJ2-1; D unresolved. The CDR3 runs to 11 residues. Germline V gene sequence: CDR1 SGHDT, CDR2 YYEEEE. V was cut by 2 bases and J by 7 bases, with 4 bases left in between. The CDR3 coding sequence is TGTGCCAGCAGCTTCGCAAATGAGCAGTTCTTC. Protein product: CASSFANEQFF. The whole variable domain, filled in from reference TRBV5-6 and TRBJ2-1, reads DAGVTQSPTHLIKTRGQQVTLRCSPKSGHDTVSWYQQALGQGPQFIFQYYEEEERQRGNFPDRFSGHQFPNYSSELNVNALLLGDSALYLCASSFANEQFFGPGTRLTVL.

This clonotype was picked up a small number of times. The rearrangement uses TRBV14 and TRBJ1-2; D is undetermined. V lost 0 bases and J lost 5, with 13 bases in between. CDR1 is SGHDN and CDR2 is FVKESK in the germline V gene. The CDR3 length is 15 residues. CDR3 DNA: TGTGCCAGCAGCCAAGAGTTGAACCCTACTTATGGCTACACCTTC. Encoded protein: CASSQELNPTYGYTF.